This T cell receptor beta chain was retrieved from a study of shared clonotypes between healthy human individuals. CDR3 size: 13 residues. The germline V gene has CDR1 SGHDN and CDR2 FVKESK. V lost 1 base, J lost 10 bases, and 13 bases lay in between. A CD45RA+ naive subset and a CD45RA-negative memory subset were split from CD4+ cells. Repertoires were generated with immunoSEQ multiplex PCR, while TCRdb's copy carries only in-frame clones and drops some. The table lists 2 million to 3 million clones, over 85% of them singletons. This TCR was sampled from a man in his late teens or twenties in good health. Some clones in this sample may be carry-over from other donors' samples. Source material: naive CD4+ T cells from PBMCs. Regarding subset: CD45RA+ positively selected. The J gene is TRBJ2-5, the V gene TRBV14, with D perhaps assigned TRBD1 or TRBD2 (5 bases each). This CDR3 reads CASSQGMSGSQYF. The DNA for the CDR3 is TGTGCCAGCAGCCAAGGGATGTCAGGGAGCCAGTACTTC.